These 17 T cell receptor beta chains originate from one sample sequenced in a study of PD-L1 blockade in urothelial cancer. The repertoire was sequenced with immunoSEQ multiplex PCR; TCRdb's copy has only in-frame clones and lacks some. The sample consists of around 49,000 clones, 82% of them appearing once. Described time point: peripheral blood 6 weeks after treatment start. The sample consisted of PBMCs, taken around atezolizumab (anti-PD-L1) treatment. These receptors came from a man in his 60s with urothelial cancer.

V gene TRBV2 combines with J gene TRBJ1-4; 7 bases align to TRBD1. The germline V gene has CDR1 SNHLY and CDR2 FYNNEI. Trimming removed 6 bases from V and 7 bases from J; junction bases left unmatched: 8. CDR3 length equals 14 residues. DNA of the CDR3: TGTGCCAGCAGAACCGACAGGGTTGGTGAAAAACTGTTTTTT. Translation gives CASRTDRVGEKLFF.

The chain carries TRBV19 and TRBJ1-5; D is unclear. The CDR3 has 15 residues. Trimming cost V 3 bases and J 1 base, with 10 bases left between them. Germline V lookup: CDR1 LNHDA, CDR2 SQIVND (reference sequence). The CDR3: CASSIYVASNQPQHF. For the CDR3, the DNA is TGTGCCAGTAGTATCTATGTAGCGAGCAATCAGCCCCAGCATTTT.

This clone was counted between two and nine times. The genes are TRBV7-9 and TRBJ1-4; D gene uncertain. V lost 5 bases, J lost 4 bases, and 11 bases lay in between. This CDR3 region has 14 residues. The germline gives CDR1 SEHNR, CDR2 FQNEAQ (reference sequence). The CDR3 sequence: CASSRRVINEKLFF. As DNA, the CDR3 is TGTGCCAGCAGCCGGAGGGTAATTAATGAAAAACTGTTTTTT.

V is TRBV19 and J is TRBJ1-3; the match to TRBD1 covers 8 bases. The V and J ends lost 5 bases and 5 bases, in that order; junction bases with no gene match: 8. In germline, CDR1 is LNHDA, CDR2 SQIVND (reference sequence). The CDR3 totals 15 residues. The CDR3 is CASSAQGGTRNTIYF. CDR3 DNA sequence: TGTGCCAGTAGTGCACAGGGGGGGACGAGAAACACCATATATTTT.

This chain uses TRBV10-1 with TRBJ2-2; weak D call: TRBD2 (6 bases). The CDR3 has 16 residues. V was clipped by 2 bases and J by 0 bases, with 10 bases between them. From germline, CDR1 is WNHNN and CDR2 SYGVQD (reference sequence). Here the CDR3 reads CASSEGGSSNTGELFF. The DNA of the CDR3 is TGCGCCAGCAGTGAGGGGGGGTCTTCGAACACCGGGGAGCTGTTTTTT.

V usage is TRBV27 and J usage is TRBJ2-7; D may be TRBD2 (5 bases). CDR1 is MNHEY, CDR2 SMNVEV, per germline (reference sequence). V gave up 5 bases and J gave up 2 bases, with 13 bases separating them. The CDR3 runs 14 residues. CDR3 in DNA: TGTGCCAGCAGTGCCAGGAGGATGCCCTACGAGCAGTACTTC. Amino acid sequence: CASSARRMPYEQYF.

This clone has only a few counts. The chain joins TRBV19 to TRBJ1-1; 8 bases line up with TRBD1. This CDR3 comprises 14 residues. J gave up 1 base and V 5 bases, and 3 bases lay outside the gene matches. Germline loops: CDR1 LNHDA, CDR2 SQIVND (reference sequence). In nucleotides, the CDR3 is TGTGCCAGTAGTTTGACAGGGGAGAACACTGAAGCTTTCTTT. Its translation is CASSLTGENTEAFF.

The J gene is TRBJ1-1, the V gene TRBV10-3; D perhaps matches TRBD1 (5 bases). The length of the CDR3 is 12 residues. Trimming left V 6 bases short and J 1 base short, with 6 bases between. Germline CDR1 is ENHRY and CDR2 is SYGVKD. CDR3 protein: CAISQGNTEAFF. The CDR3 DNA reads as TGTGCCATCAGCCAGGGGAACACTGAAGCTTTCTTT.

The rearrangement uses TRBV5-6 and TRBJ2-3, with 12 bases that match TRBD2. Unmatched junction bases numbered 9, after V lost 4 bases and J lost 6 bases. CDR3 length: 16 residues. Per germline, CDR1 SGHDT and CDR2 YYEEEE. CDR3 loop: CASSQGLAGLWDTQYF. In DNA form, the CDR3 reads TGTGCCAGCAGCCAAGGACTAGCGGGGTTGTGGGATACGCAGTATTTT.

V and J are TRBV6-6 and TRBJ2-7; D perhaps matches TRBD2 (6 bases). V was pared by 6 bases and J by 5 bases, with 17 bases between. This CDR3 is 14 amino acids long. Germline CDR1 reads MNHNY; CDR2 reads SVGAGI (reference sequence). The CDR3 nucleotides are TGTGCCAGCAGCGACCAACTAGCTCCCCACGAGCAGTACTTC. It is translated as CASSDQLAPHEQYF.

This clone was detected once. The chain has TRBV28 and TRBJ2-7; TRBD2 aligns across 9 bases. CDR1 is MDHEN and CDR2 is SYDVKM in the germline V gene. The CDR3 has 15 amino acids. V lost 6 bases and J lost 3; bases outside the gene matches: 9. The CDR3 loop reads CASRQPGLAHYEQYF. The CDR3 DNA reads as TGTGCCAGCAGGCAACCGGGACTAGCTCACTACGAGCAGTACTTC.

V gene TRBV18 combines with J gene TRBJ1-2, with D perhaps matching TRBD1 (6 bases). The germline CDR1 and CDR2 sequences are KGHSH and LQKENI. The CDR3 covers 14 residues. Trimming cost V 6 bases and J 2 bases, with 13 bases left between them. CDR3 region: CASSPNRDNYGYTF. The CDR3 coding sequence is TGTGCCAGCTCGCCTAACAGGGACAACTATGGCTACACCTTC.

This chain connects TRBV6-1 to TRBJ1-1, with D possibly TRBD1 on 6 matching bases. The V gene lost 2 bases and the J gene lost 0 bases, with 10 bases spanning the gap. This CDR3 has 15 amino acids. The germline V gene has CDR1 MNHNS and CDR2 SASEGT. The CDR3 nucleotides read TGTGCCAGCAGTGAATATGCAGGGGTGAACACTGAAGCTTTCTTT. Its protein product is CASSEYAGVNTEAFF.

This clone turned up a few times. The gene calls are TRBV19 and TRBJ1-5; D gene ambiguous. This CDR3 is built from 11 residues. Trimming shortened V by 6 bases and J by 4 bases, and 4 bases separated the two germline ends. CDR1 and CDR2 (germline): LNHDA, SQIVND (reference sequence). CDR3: CASSLNQPQHF. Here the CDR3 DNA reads TGTGCCAGTAGCCTTAATCAGCCCCAGCATTTT. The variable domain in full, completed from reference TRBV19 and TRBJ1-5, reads DGGITQSPKYLFRKEGQNVTLSCEQNLNHDAMYWYRQDPGQGLRLIYYSQIVNDFQKGDIAEGYSVSREKKESFPLTVTSAQKNPTAFYLCASSLNQPQHFGDGTRLSIL.

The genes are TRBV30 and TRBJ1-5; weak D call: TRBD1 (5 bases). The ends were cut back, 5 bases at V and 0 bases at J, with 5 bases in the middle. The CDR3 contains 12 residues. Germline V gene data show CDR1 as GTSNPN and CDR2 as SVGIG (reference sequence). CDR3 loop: CAWGASNQPQHF. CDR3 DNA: TGTGCCTGGGGGGCTAGCAATCAGCCCCAGCATTTT.

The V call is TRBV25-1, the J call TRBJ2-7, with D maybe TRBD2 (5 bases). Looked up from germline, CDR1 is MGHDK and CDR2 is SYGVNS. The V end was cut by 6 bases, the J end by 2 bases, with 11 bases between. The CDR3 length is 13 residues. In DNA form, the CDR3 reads TGTGCCAGCAGCTCCAACGGGGCCTACGAGCAGTACTTC. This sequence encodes CASSSNGAYEQYF.

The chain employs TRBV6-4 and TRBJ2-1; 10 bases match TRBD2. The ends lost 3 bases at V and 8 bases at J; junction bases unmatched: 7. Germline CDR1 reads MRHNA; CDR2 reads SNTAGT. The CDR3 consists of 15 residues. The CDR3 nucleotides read TGTGCCAGCAGTGAGGCAGCGGGGGGGCTAGATGAGCAGTTCTTC. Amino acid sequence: CASSEAAGGLDEQFF.